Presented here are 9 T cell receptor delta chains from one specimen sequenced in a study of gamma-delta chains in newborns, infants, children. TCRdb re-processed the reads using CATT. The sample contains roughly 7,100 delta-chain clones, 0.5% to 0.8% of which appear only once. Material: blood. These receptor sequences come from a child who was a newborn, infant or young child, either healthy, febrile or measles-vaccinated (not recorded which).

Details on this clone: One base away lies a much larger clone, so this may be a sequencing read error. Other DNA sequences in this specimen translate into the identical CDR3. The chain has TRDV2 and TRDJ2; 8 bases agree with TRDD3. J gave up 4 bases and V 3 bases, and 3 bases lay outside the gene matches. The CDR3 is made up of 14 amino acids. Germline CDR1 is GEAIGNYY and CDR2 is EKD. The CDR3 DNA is TGTGCCTGTGACTTACTGGGGGCGACAGCACAACTCTTCTTT. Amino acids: CACDLLGATAQLFF.

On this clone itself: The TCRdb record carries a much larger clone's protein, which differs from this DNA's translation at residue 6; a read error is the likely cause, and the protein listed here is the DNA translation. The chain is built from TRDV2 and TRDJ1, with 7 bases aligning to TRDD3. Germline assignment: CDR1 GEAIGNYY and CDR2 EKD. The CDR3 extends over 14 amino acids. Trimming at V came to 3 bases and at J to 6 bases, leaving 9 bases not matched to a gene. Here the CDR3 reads CACDPTNWGHKLIF. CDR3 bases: TGTGCCTGTGACCCGACCAACTGGGGCCATAAACTCATCTTT.

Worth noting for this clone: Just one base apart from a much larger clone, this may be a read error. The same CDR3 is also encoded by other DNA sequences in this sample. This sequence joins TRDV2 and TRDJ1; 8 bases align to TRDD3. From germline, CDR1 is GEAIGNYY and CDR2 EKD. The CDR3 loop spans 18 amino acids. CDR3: CACDTLSTGGPYTDKLIF. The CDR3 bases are TGTGCCTGTGACACCTTAAGTACTGGGGGTCCCTACACTGATAAACTCATCTTT.

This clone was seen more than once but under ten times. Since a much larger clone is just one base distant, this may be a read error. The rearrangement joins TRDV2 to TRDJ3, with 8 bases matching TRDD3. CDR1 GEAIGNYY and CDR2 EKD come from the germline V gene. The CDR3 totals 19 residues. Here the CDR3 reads CACDTAAGIHSWGTRQMFF. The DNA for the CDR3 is TGTGCCTGTGACACGGCTGCGGGGATACATAGCTGGGGCACCCGACAGATGTTTTTC.

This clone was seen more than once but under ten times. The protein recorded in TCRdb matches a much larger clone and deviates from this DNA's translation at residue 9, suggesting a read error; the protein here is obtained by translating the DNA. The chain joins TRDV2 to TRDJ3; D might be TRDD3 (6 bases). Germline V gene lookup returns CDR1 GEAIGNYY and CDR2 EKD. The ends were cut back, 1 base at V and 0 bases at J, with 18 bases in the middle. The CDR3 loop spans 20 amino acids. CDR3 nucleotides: TGTGCCTGTGACACGATCGGGGGAAACGCGAGCTCCTGGGACACCCGACAGATGTTTTTC. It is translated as CACDTIGGNASSWDTRQMFF.

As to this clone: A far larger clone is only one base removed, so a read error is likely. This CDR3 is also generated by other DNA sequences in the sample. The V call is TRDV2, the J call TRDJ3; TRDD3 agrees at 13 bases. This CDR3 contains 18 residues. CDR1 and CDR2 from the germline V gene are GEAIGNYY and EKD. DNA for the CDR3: TGTGCCTGCGACACTGGGGGATACGCGTCCTGGGACACCCGACAGATGTTTTTC. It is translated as CACDTGGYASWDTRQMFF.

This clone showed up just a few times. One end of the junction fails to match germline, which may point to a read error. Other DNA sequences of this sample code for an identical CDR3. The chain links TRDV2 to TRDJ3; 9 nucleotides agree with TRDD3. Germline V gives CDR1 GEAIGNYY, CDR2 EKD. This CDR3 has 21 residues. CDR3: CACDSLYWGSPHSWDARQMFF. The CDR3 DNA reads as TGTGCCTGTGACTCCTTGTACTGGGGGAGCCCCCATTCCTGGGACGCCCGACAGATGTTTTTC.

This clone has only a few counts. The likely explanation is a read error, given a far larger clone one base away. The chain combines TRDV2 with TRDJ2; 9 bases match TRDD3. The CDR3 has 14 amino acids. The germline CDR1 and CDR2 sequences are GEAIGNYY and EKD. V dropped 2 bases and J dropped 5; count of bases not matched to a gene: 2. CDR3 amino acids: CACDMLGDTAQLFF. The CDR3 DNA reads TGTGCCTGTGACATGCTGGGGGATACAGCACAACTCTTCTTT.

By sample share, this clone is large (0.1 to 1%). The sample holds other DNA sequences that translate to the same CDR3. The CDR3 DNA follows: TGTGCCTGTGACACCTGGGATACCGATAAACTCATCTTT. This gives the protein CACDTWDTDKLIF. V is TRDV2 and J is TRDJ1, with D possibly being TRDD3 (5 bases). Trimming stripped 0 bases from V and 2 bases from J, with 6 bases between. The CDR3 consists of 13 residues. Germline V lookup: CDR1 GEAIGNYY, CDR2 EKD.